The present T cell receptor beta chain was sequenced within a study of blood T cell repertoires in COVID-19. Some clones are missing from TCRdb's copy, which holds only in-frame ones; the method was immunoSEQ multiplex PCR. The sample lists 65,000 to 70,000 clones, around 82% occurring once. Deletions cut 3 bases from V and 0 bases from J, with 15 bases between. Germline V gene sequence: CDR1 GTSNPN, CDR2 SVGIG (reference sequence). This CDR3 contains 16 residues. Material for sequencing was peripheral blood. The rearrangement uses TRBV30 and TRBJ1-3; no clear D. This receptor was taken from an elderly man with active COVID-19. CDR3 residues: CAWSVGVTNSGNTIYF. CDR3 DNA sequence: TGTGCCTGGAGCGTGGGAGTAACCAACTCTGGAAACACCATATATTTT.